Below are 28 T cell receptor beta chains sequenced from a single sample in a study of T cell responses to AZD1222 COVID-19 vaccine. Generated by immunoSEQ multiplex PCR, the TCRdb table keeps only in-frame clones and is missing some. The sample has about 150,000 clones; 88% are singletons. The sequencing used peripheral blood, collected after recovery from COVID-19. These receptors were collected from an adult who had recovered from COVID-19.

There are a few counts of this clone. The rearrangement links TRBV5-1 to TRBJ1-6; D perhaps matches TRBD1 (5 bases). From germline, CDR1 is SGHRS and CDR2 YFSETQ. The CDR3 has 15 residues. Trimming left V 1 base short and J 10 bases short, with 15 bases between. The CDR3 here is CASSLSQGEVSPLHF. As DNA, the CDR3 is TGCGCCAGCAGCTTGAGTCAGGGCGAAGTATCACCCCTCCACTTT. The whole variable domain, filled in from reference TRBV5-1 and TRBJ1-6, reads KAGVTQTPRYLIKTRGQQVTLSCSPISGHRSVSWYQQTPGQGLQFLFEYFSETQRNKGNFPGRFSGRQFSNSRSEMNVSTLELGDSALYLCASSLSQGEVSPLHFGNGTRLTVT.

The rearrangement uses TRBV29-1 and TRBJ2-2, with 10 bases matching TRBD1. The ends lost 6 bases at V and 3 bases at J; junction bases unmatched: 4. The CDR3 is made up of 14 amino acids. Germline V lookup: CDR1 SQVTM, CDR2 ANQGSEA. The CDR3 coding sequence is TGCAGCGTCTCCGGGACAGGGGACACCGGGGAGCTGTTTTTT. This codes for CSVSGTGDTGELFF.

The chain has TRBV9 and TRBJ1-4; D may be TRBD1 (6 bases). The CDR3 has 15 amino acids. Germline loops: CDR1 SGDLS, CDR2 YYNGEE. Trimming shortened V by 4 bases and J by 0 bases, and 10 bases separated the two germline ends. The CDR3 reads CASSSGHTTNEKLFF. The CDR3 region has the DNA TGTGCCAGCAGCTCGGGACACACAACTAATGAAAAACTGTTTTTT.

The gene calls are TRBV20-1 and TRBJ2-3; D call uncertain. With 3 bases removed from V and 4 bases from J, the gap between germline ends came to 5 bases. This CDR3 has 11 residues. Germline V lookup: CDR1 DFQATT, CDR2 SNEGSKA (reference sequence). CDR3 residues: CSASFADTQYF. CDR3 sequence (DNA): TGCAGTGCTAGTTTTGCAGATACGCAGTATTTT.

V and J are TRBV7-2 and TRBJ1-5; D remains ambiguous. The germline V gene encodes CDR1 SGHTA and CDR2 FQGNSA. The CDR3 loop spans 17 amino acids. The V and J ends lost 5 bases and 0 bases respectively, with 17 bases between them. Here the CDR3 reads CASSQAAGSYSNQPQHF. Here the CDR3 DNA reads TGTGCCAGCAGCCAAGCCGCCGGCAGCTATAGCAATCAGCCCCAGCATTTT.

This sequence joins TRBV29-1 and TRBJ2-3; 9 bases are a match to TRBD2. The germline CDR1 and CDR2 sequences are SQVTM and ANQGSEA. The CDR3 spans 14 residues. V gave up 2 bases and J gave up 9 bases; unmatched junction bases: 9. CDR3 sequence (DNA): TGCAGCGTTGAACGGCGGGAGGGCCGGTTCACGCAGTATTTT. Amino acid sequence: CSVERREGRFTQYF.

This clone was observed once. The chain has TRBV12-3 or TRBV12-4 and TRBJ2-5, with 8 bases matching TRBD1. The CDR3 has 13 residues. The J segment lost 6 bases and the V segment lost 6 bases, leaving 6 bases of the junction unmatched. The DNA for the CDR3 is TGTGCCAGCAGGCCAGGGGGCGGAAAGACCCAGTACTTC. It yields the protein CASRPGGGKTQYF.

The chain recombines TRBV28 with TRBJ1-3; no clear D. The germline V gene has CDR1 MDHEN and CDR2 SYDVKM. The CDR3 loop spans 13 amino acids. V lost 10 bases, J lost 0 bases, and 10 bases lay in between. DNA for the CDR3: TGTGCCACCCTAGCTATCTCTGGAAACACCATATATTTT. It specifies CATLAISGNTIYF.

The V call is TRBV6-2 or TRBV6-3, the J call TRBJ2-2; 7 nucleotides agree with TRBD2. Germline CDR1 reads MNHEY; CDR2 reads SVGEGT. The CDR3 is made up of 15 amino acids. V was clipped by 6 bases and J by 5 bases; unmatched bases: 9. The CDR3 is CASSPGGRRTGELFF. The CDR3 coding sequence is TGTGCCAGCAGCCCCGGGGGGAGGAGGACCGGGGAGCTGTTTTTT.

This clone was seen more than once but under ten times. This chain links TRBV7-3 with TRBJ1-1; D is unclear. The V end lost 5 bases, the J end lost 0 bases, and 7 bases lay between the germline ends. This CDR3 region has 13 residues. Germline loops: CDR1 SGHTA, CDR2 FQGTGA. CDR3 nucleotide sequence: TGTGCCAGCAGCCAGACACTGAACACTGAAGCTTTCTTT. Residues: CASSQTLNTEAFF. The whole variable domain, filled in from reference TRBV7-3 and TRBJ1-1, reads GAGVSQTPSNKVTEKGKYVELRCDPISGHTALYWYRQSLGQGPEFLIYFQGTGAADDSGLPNDRFFAVRPEGSVSTLKIQRTERGDSAVYLCASSQTLNTEAFFGQGTRLTVV.

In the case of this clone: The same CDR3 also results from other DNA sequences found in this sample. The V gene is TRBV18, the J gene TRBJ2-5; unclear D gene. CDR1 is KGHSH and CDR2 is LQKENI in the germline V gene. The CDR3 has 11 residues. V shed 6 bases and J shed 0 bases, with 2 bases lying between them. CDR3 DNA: TGTGCCAGCTCGTACCAAGAGACCCAGTACTTC. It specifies CASSYQETQYF.

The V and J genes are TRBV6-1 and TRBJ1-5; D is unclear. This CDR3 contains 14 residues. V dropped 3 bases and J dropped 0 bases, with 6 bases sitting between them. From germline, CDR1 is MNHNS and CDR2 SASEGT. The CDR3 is CASSETVSNQPQHF. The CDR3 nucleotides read TGTGCCAGCAGTGAGACTGTTAGCAATCAGCCCCAGCATTTT.

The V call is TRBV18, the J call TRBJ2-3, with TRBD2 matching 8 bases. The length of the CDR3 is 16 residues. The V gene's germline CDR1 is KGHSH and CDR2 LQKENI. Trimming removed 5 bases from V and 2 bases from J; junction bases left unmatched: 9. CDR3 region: CASSGKRERITDTQYF. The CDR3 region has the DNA TGTGCCAGCTCAGGGAAGCGGGAGCGGATCACAGATACGCAGTATTTT.

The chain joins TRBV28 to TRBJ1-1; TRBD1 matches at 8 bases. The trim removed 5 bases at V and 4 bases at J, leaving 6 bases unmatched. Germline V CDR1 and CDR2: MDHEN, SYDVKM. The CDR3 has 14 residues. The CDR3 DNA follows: TGTGCCAGCAGTCCCTCTACAGGGGGCACTGAAGCTTTCTTT. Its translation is CASSPSTGGTEAFF.

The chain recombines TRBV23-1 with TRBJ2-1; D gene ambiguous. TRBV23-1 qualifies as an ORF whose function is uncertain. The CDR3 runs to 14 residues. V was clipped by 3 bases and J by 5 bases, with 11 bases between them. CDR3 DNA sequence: TGCGCCAGCAGTCACGTCCCAAGGGACAATGAGCAGTTCTTC. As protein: CASSHVPRDNEQFF.

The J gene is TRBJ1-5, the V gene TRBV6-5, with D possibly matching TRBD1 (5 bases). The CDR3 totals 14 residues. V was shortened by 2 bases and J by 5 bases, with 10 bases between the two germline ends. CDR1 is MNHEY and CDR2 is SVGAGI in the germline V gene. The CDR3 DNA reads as TGTGCCAGCAGTTACAGGGGAGCGGATCAGCCCCAGCATTTT. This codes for CASSYRGADQPQHF.

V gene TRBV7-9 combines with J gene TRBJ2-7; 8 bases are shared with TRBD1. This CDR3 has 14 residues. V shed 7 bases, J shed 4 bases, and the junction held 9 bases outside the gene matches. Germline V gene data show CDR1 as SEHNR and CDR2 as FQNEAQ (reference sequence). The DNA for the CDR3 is TGTGCCAGCACCGAGACAGGGGTAATTTACGAGCAGTACTTC. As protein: CASTETGVIYEQYF. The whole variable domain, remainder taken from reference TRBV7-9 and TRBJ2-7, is DTGVSQNPRHKITKRGQNVTFRCDPISEHNRLYWYRQTLGQGPEFLTYFQNEAQLEKSRLLSDRFSAERPKGSFSTLEIQRTEQGDSAMYLCASTETGVIYEQYFGPGTRLTVT.

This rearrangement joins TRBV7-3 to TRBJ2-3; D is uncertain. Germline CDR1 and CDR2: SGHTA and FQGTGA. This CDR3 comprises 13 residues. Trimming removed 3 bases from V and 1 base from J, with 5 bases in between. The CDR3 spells CASSFSGTDTQYF. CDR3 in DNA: TGTGCCAGCAGCTTCTCGGGCACAGATACGCAGTATTTT.

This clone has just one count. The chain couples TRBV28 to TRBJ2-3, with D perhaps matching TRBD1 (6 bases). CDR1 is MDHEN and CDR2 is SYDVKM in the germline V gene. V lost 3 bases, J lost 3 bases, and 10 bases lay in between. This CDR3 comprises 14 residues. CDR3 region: CASSFNRVTDTQYF. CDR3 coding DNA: TGTGCCAGCAGTTTTAACAGGGTGACAGATACGCAGTATTTT. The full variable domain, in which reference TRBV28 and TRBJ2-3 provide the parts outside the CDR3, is DVKVTQSSRYLVKRTGEKVFLECVQDMDHENMFWYRQDPGLGLRLIYFSYDVKMKEKGDIPEGYSVSREKKERFSLILESASTNQTSMYLCASSFNRVTDTQYFGPGTRLTVL.

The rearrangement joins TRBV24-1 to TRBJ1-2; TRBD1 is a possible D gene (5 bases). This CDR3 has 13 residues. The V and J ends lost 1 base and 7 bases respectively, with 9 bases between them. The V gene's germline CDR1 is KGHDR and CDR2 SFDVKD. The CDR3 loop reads CATSDFQGRGYTF. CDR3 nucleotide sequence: TGTGCCACCAGTGATTTCCAGGGTCGTGGCTACACCTTC.

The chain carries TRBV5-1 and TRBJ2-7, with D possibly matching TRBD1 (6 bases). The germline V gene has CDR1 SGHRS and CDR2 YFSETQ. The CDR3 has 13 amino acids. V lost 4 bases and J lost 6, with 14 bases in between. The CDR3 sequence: CASSLPLQGEQYF. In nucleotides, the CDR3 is TGCGCCAGCAGCCTCCCCTTACAGGGCGAGCAGTACTTC. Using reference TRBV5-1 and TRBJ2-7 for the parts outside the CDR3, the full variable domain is KAGVTQTPRYLIKTRGQQVTLSCSPISGHRSVSWYQQTPGQGLQFLFEYFSETQRNKGNFPGRFSGRQFSNSRSEMNVSTLELGDSALYLCASSLPLQGEQYFGPGTRLTVT.

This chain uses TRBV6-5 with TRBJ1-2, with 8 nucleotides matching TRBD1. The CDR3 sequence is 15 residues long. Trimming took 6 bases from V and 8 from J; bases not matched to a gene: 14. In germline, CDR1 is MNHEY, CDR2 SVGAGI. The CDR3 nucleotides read TGTGCCAGCAGGGATAGACTCCAGGGGGCGCAAGGCTACACCTTC. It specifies CASRDRLQGAQGYTF.

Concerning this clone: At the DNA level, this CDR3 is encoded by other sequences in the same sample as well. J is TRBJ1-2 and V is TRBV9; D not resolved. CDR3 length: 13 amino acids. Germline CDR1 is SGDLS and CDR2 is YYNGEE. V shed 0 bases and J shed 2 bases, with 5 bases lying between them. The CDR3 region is CASSVDGNYGYTF. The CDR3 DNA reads TGTGCCAGCAGCGTAGATGGGAACTATGGCTACACCTTC.

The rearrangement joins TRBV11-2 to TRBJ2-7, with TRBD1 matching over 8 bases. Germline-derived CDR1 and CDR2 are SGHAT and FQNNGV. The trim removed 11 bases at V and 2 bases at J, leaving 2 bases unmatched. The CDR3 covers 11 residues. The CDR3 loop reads CASGQAYEQYF. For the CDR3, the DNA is TGTGCCTCGGGACAGGCCTACGAGCAGTACTTC.

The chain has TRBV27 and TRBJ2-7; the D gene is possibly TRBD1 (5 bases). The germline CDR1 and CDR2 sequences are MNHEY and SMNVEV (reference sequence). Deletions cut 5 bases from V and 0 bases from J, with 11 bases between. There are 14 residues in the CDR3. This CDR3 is CASSPREYSYEQYF. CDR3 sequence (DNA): TGTGCCAGCAGTCCCAGGGAATACTCCTACGAGCAGTACTTC.

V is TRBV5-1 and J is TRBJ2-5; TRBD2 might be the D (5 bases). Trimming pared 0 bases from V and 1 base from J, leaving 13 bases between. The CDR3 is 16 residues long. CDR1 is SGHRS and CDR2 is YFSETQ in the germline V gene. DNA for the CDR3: TGCGCCAGCAGCTTGGCCTTACCTCGGGGCCAAGAGACCCAGTACTTC. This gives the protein CASSLALPRGQETQYF.

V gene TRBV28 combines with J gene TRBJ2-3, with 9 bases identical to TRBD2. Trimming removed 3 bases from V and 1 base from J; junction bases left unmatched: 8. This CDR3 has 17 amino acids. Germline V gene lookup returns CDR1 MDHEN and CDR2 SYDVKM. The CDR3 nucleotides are TGTGCCAGCAGTTTGCCAGGTGGCGGGAGGGGCACAGATACGCAGTATTTT. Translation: CASSLPGGGRGTDTQYF.

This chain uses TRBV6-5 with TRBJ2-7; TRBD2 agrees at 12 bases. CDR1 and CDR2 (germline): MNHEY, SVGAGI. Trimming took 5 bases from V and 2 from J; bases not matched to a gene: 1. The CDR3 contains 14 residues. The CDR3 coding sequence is TGTGCCAGCAGTCGGACTAGCGGGGCCTACGAGCAGTACTTC. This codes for CASSRTSGAYEQYF.